This T cell receptor beta chain was captured by sequencing in a study of cytomegalovirus exposure and HLA in healthy donors. Details on this clone: Its target is unknown.

Overall study results and limits: Most CMV-associated TCR beta chains appeared HLA-restricted in a later analysis. According to an earlier analysis, most TCR beta V segments yielded productive rearrangements about 90% or about 30% of the time.

J lost 7 bases, V lost 4 bases, and 6 bases had no gene match. Germline V gives CDR1 SEHNR, CDR2 FQNEAQ (reference sequence). The CDR3 has 14 residues. The PCR employed 60 Vbeta primers together with 13 Jbeta primers. Sequencing used immunoSEQ multiplex PCR; TCRdb keeps in-frame clones, though not all of them. This sample has over 120,000 clones, with around two thirds found just once. This chain links TRBV7-9 with TRBJ2-7; 11 bases match TRBD2. Sequenced sample: PBMCs. This clonotype originated in a young man in good health and CMV-seropositive. The CDR3, as DNA: TGTGCCAGCAGCTCGACTAGCGGGATCGAGGAGCAGTACTTC. Protein: CASSSTSGIEEQYF.